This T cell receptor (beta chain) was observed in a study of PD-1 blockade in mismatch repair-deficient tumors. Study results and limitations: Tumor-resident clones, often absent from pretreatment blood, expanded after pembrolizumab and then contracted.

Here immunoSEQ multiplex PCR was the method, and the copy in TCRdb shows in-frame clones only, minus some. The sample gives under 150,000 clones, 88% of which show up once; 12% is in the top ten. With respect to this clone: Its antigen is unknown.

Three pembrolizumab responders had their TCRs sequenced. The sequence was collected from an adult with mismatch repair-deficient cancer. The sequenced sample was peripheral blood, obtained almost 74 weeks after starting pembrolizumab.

The CDR3: CSVEGVRDGISSYEQYF. The CDR3 region has the DNA TGCAGCGTTGAAGGAGTTAGGGACGGAATCTCTTCCTACGAGCAGTACTTC. The chain is built from TRBV29-1 and TRBJ2-7, with D perhaps being TRBD1 or TRBD2 (5 bases each). Germline V gene lookup returns CDR1 SQVTM and CDR2 ANQGSEA. Between the trimmed V and J ends, which lost 1 base and 1 base, there was a span of 20 bases. This CDR3 is built from 17 residues.